Below, 12 T cell receptor beta chains from the same sample are listed, as sequenced in a study of T cell repertoires in cytomegalovirus infection. TCRdb reprocessed the reads with MiXCR, giving one entry per CDR3 protein. Of 150,000 to 200,000 distinct CDR3 sequences in the sample, around 14% were seen once. The sample was PBMCs. Receptor source: a human donor in good health (CMV status not recorded). Some clones in this sample may be carry-over from other donors' samples.

In its sample, this clonotype was seen many times. V usage is TRBV28 and J usage is TRBJ2-7; 7 bases agree with TRBD1. Germline CDR1 MDHEN, CDR2 SYDVKM. Trimming cost V 6 bases and J 7 bases; bases outside gene matches: 6. The CDR3 covers 12 residues. The CDR3 sequence: CASSQQGLEQYF. CDR3 DNA sequence: TGTGCCAGCAGCCAACAGGGGCTGGAGCAGTACTTC.

The chain employs TRBV12-3 or TRBV12-4 and TRBJ2-3; weak D call: TRBD1 (6 bases). This CDR3 has 14 residues. The V end lost 5 bases, the J end lost 0 bases, and 9 bases lay between the germline ends. The CDR3, as DNA: TGTGCCAGCAGTGGACAGCTCAGCACAGATACGCAGTATTTT. It specifies CASSGQLSTDTQYF.

The genes are TRBV29-1 and TRBJ2-7; tentatively, D is TRBD1 or TRBD2 (5 bases each). V dropped 4 bases and J dropped 2 bases, with 18 bases sitting between them. This CDR3 has 15 residues. Germline V gene data show CDR1 as SQVTM and CDR2 as ANQGSEA. This CDR3 reads CSVAAPGTDTYEQYF. The CDR3 coding sequence is TGCAGCGTTGCTGCCCCCGGGACGGATACCTACGAGCAGTACTTC.

Only a few counts were recorded for this clonotype. One end of the junction does not line up with germline, which may come from a read error. The chain joins TRBV5-1 to TRBJ1-1; the D is unclear. CDR3 length equals 15 residues. Germline loops: CDR1 SGHRS, CDR2 YFSETQ. The CDR3 nucleotides are TGCGCCAGCAGCACCCCGGGCAATACCAACAGTGAAGCTTTCTTT. It encodes CASSTPGNTNSEAFF.

This clonotype was detected ten times or more. The rearrangement joins TRBV7-2 to TRBJ2-5, with D uncertain. The CDR3 is made up of 14 amino acids. The germline CDR1 and CDR2 sequences are SGHTA and FQGNSA. V was pared by 5 bases and J by 5 bases, with 15 bases between. This CDR3 is CASSLSGFLETQYF. In nucleotides, the CDR3 is TGTGCCAGCAGCCTCTCAGGATTTCTGGAGACCCAGTACTTC.

J is TRBJ1-4 and V is TRBV28; D uncertain. There are 15 residues in the CDR3. Germline-derived CDR1 and CDR2 are MDHEN and SYDVKM. V was cut by 6 bases and J by 5 bases, with 16 bases left in between. CDR3 DNA sequence: TGTGCCAGCAGCCCGGGTCGGCAGCTCAATGAAAAACTGTTTTTT. It codes for CASSPGRQLNEKLFF.

This clonotype was detected ten times or more. V and J are TRBV4-2 and TRBJ2-7, with 11 bases identical to TRBD2. CDR1 is LGHNA and CDR2 is YNFKEQ in the germline V gene. The CDR3 runs 16 residues. Trimming at V came to 4 bases and at J to 2 bases, leaving 7 bases not matched to a gene. CDR3 nucleotides: TGTGCCAGCAGCCCAGAGGGGACTAGCGGTACCTACGAGCAGTACTTC. The encoded protein is CASSPEGTSGTYEQYF.

This clonotype was seen at least ten times. This rearrangement joins TRBV11-2 to TRBJ1-4, with 10 nucleotides matching TRBD1. This CDR3 contains 14 residues. V shed 4 bases and J 6 bases; nucleotides not matched to a gene: 2. Germline V gene lookup returns CDR1 SGHAT and CDR2 FQNNGV. The CDR3 here is CASSWTGGDEKLFF. The DNA of the CDR3 is TGTGCCAGCAGCTGGACAGGGGGGGATGAAAAACTGTTTTTT.

This clonotype was seen ten or more times. J is TRBJ2-4 and V is TRBV7-2; a weak D match, TRBD2 (5 bases). CDR1 is SGHTA and CDR2 is FQGNSA in the germline V gene. V was shortened by 5 bases and J by 3 bases, with 11 bases between the two germline ends. The CDR3 spans 14 residues. CDR3 bases: TGTGCCAGCAGCCCGCCGGGAAGCAAAAACATTCAGTACTTC. Translation: CASSPPGSKNIQYF.

The table lists this clonotype with many counts. The germline gene is not matched at one end of the junction; a read error may be the cause. The rearrangement joins TRBV7-7 to TRBJ2-1, with D hard to call. This CDR3 has 14 amino acids. Germline V gene data show CDR1 as SSHAT and CDR2 as FNYEAQ (reference sequence). CDR3 protein: CASSSTYTSNEQFF. The CDR3 DNA sequence: TGTGCTAGCAGCTCCACCTATACAAGCAATGAGCAGTTCTTC. Drawing the rest from reference TRBV7-7 and TRBJ2-1, the complete variable domain is GAGVSQSPRYKVTKRGQDVTLRCDPISSHATLYWYQQALGQGPEFLTYFNYEAQPDKSGLPSDRFSAERPEGSISTLTIQRTEQRDSAMYRCASSSTYTSNEQFFGPGTRLTVL.

This clonotype was recorded many times. The V gene is TRBV7-9, the J gene TRBJ2-1; TRBD2 aligns across 10 bases. The V segment lost 10 bases and the J segment 4 bases; nucleotides outside the gene matches: 19. CDR3 length: 18 amino acids. Germline V gene sequence: CDR1 SEHNR, CDR2 FQNEAQ (reference sequence). The CDR3 loop reads CAIPLRNKLAGKYNEQFF. In DNA, the CDR3 is TGTGCCATCCCCCTAAGGAATAAACTAGCGGGGAAATACAATGAGCAGTTCTTC.

Ten or more counts support this clonotype. The rearrangement links TRBV7-2 to TRBJ1-5, with D tentatively TRBD1 (5 bases). The germline gives CDR1 SGHTA, CDR2 FQGNSA. Deletions cut 8 bases from V and 5 bases from J, with 13 bases between. The CDR3 sequence is 13 residues long. The CDR3 sequence: CASGLGGDQPQHF. CDR3 DNA sequence: TGTGCCAGCGGCCTTGGGGGGGATCAGCCCCAGCATTTT. The whole variable domain, filled in from reference TRBV7-2 and TRBJ1-5, reads GAGVSQSPSNKVTEKGKDVELRCDPISGHTALYWYRQSLGQGLEFLIYFQGNSAPDKSGLPSDRFSAERTGGSVSTLTIQRTQQEDSAVYLCASGLGGDQPQHFGDGTRLSIL.